This is a list of T cell receptor beta chains from one sample in a study of T-cell memory formation after mild COVID-19. TCRdb analysed the 5' RACE reads with MiXCR anew, one entry per CDR3 protein. The sample has roughly 560,000 distinct CDR3 sequences; around 20% are singletons. Sequenced input: PBMCs or a T cell subset sorted from them (not recorded which). These receptors were obtained from an adult woman who had mild COVID-19 (a few samples of this study predate the infection). Cell type and time point are not known. CDR3s include the opening cysteine and the closing phenylalanine or tryptophan. D genes are given only for firm matches. Clone size, where shown, is once, few, many, or a class for clones that have expanded.

TRBJ2-7 | - | few | TRBV13 | CASSLRETDEQYF | TGTGCCAGCAGCTTGAGAGAAACCGACGAGCAGTACTTC
TRBJ1-1 | - | - | TRBV30 | CAWRDLGRNTEAFF | TGTGCCTGGAGAGATCTCGGGCGGAACACTGAAGCTTTCTTT
TRBJ1-1 | - | - | TRBV19 | CASSAGTSTEAFF | TGTGCCAGTAGTGCCGGGACTTCCACTGAAGCTTTCTTT
TRBJ2-1 | - | few | TRBV3-1 | CASSQRGDEQFF | TGTGCCAGCAGCCAAAGGGGAGATGAGCAGTTCTTC
TRBJ2-3 | - | - | TRBV29-1 | CSAKGLTDGSDTQYF | TGCAGCGCGAAAGGACTGACCGACGGCTCAGATACGCAGTATTTT
TRBJ1-2 | - | many | TRBV7-8 | CASSPHPTETNYGYTF | TGTGCCAGCAGCCCCCACCCGACAGAGACGAACTATGGCTACACCTTC
TRBJ2-5 | - | - | TRBV2 | CATTGPQETQYF | TGTGCCACCACGGGACCCCAAGAGACCCAGTACTTC
TRBJ2-7 | - | few | TRBV30 | CAWSVGIYEQYF | TGTGCCTGGAGTGTAGGTATCTACGAGCAGTACTTC
TRBJ2-5 | TRBD2 | few | TRBV7-2 | CASSLGAGVRETQYF | TGTGCCAGCAGCTTAGGGGCGGGGGTCCGGGAGACCCAGTACTTC
TRBJ1-2 | - | few | TRBV12-3/TRBV12-4 | CASSQTDYHYGYTF | TGTGCCAGCAGTCAGACAGACTATCACTATGGCTACACCTTC
TRBJ1-5 | - | - | TRBV7-2 | CASSLLGQVNQPQHF | TGTGCCAGCAGCTTACTCGGGCAGGTCAATCAGCCCCAGCATTTT